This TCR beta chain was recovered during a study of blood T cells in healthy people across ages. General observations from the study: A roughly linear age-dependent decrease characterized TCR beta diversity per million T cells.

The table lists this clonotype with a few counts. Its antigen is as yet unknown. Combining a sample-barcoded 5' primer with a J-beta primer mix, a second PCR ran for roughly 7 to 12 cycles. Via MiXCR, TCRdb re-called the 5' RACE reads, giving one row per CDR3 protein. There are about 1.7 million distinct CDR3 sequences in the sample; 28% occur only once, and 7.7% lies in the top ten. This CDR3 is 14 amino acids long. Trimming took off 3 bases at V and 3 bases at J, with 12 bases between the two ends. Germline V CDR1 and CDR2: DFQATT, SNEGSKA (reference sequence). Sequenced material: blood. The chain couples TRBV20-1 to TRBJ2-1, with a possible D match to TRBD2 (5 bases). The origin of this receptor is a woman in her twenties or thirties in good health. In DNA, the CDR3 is TGCAGTGCTAGTGGCCTAGCTGACTACAATGAGCAGTTCTTC. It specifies CSASGLADYNEQFF.